A single sample is the source of the 9 T cell receptor beta chains below, sequenced in a study of T-cell memory formation after mild COVID-19. TCRdb independently ran MiXCR on the 5' RACE reads; one entry per CDR3 protein. This repertoire shows about 270,000 distinct CDR3 sequences, roughly 18% found once; its top ten account for approximately 22%. The sample comprised PBMCs or a T cell subset sorted from them (not recorded which). The receptors here all came from a young man who had mild COVID-19 (a few samples of this study predate the infection). Cell type and time point are not known.

The rearrangement uses TRBV5-1 and TRBJ2-4, with no clear D. The germline V and J ends were trimmed by 4 bases and 5 bases, with 13 bases remaining between them. In germline, CDR1 is SGHRS, CDR2 YFSETQ. The CDR3 has 14 residues. The CDR3 spells CASSPAAQENIQYF. The DNA for the CDR3 is TGCGCCAGCAGCCCGGCGGCCCAGGAAAACATTCAGTACTTC.

There are a few counts of this clonotype. The V call is TRBV6-2 or TRBV6-3, the J call TRBJ2-6; D remains ambiguous. V was pared by 2 bases and J by 0 bases, with 5 bases between. Germline CDR1 MNHEY, CDR2 SVGEGT. The CDR3 is 15 residues long. The CDR3 DNA sequence: TGTGCCAGCAGTTACGTGCTCTCTGGGGCCAACGTCCTGACTTTC. It translates to CASSYVLSGANVLTF.

This sequence joins TRBV12-2 and TRBJ2-7; the table gives TRBD1 as D, unverified against the DNA. TRBV12-2 has pseudogene status. This CDR3 has 13 residues. CDR3 residues: CARRKTGTDEQYF. In DNA form, the CDR3 reads TGTGCAAGGCGAAAGACAGGGACAGACGAGCAGTACTTC.

The gene calls are TRBV12-3 or TRBV12-4 and TRBJ2-7; perhaps TRBD1 as D (5 bases). Trimming took off 7 bases at V and 3 bases at J, with 19 bases between the two ends. This CDR3 is built from 15 residues. The CDR3 DNA is TGTGCCAGCACCGCGTATGTGACAGCGATCTACGAGCAGTACGTC. Translating it yields CASTAYVTAIYEQYV.

This clonotype was recorded many times. The chain is built from TRBV5-1 and TRBJ2-5; 8 bases align to TRBD2. V gave up 7 bases and J gave up 6 bases; unmatched junction bases: 14. Germline V gives CDR1 SGHRS, CDR2 YFSETQ. The CDR3 is made up of 15 amino acids. CDR3 protein: CASATTGGAFQTQYF. The CDR3 DNA follows: TGCGCCAGCGCCACGACCGGGGGGGCTTTTCAGACCCAGTACTTC.

This clonotype was observed a few times. The chain uses TRBV7-2 and TRBJ1-3; D gene ambiguous. Germline V gene data show CDR1 as SGHTA and CDR2 as FQGNSA. The CDR3 is made up of 13 amino acids. Deletions cut 4 bases from V and 3 bases from J, with 7 bases between. The CDR3 DNA reads as TGTGCCAGCAGCTCAGGAGGTGGAAACACCATATATTTT. This codes for CASSSGGGNTIYF.

The J gene is TRBJ1-2, the V gene TRBV4-2; TRBD1 might be the D (5 bases). Germline lookup yields CDR1 LGHNA and CDR2 YNFKEQ. The CDR3 has 15 amino acids. V was shortened by 0 bases and J by 3 bases, with 11 bases between the two germline ends. CDR3 in DNA: TGTGCCAGCAGCCAAGAGTCTGGCAGGGACTATGGCTACACCTTC. Its translation is CASSQESGRDYGYTF.

This sequence joins TRBV5-1 and TRBJ2-1; possibly TRBD1 or TRBD2 for D (5 bases each). Trimming stripped 5 bases from V and 3 bases from J, with 18 bases between. Germline-derived CDR1 and CDR2 are SGHRS and YFSETQ. The CDR3 runs 16 residues. CDR3 nucleotide sequence: TGCGCCAGCAGTTCCCCCCCGGGACGAGACTACAATGAGCAGTTCTTC. Protein sequence: CASSSPPGRDYNEQFF. Full variable domain (missing parts from reference TRBV5-1 and TRBJ2-1): KAGVTQTPRYLIKTRGQQVTLSCSPISGHRSVSWYQQTPGQGLQFLFEYFSETQRNKGNFPGRFSGRQFSNSRSEMNVSTLELGDSALYLCASSSPPGRDYNEQFFGPGTRLTVL.

The J gene is TRBJ2-7, the V gene TRBV6-2 or TRBV6-3; no firm D call. The CDR3 length is 16 residues. Germline V gene lookup returns CDR1 MNHEY and CDR2 SVGEGT. The V gene lost 2 bases and the J gene lost 2 bases, with 16 bases spanning the gap. The CDR3 sequence: CASSYSRTATAYEQYV. As DNA, the CDR3 is TGTGCCAGCAGTTACAGTCGGACCGCAACGGCCTACGAGCAGTACGTC.